Each of the 29 T cell receptor beta chains below was sequenced from the same sample in a study of Ad26.COV2.S vaccination and SARS-CoV-2 variants. Sequencing was performed with immunoSEQ multiplex PCR; in TCRdb, only in-frame clones are kept and a portion is missing. This table has some 460,000 clones, 80% to 90% appearing once. The treatment denotes: around 19 received Ad26.COV2.S at low or high dose, single or two shots; a few received placebo; per-sample allocation not given. Repertoires come from day 63 after the first vaccine or placebo injection. The sample in question was peripheral blood, obtained in a trial of Ad26.COV2.S vaccine versus placebo. The receptors come from a person between 18 and 65 years old who received the Ad26.COV2.S COVID-19 vaccine or a placebo.

The CDR3 loop reads CASSGIPGTSGSYEQYF. In DNA form, the CDR3 reads TGTGCCAGCAGCGGGATACCCGGGACTAGCGGGAGTTACGAGCAGTACTTC. The chain uses TRBV5-4 and TRBJ2-7, with 14 bases identical to TRBD2. Unmatched junction bases numbered 10, after V lost 4 bases and J lost 4 bases. The CDR3 length is 17 residues. Looked up from germline, CDR1 is SGHNT and CDR2 is YYREEE (reference sequence).

The chain joins TRBV2 to TRBJ2-2, with D perhaps TRBD1 (5 bases). V lost 6 bases, J lost 4 bases, and 9 bases lay in between. Germline CDR1 and CDR2: SNHLY and FYNNEI. This CDR3 is built from 13 residues. The CDR3 reads CASRFRATGELFF. DNA of the CDR3: TGTGCCAGCAGGTTCAGGGCCACCGGGGAGCTGTTTTTT.

The V and J genes are TRBV7-8 and TRBJ2-7; D gene ambiguous. The CDR3 sequence is 13 residues long. Germline V gene sequence: CDR1 SGHVS, CDR2 FQNEAQ. V gave up 2 bases and J gave up 5 bases, with 10 bases separating them. DNA of the CDR3: TGTGCCAGCAGCTTAATAGGAAGGAACGAGCAGTACTTC. Translating gives CASSLIGRNEQYF.

V and J are TRBV21-1 and TRBJ2-5; the listed D gene, TRBD2, was not tested against the DNA. TRBV21-1 is reported as a pseudogene. This CDR3 has 16 amino acids. The CDR3 sequence: CASSNNGTSDQETQYF. The CDR3 DNA sequence: TGTGCCAGCAGCAATAATGGGACTAGCGATCAAGAGACCCAGTACTTC.

By sample share, this clone is medium-sized. The chain is built from TRBV19 and TRBJ2-3; the match to TRBD2 covers 14 bases. This CDR3 contains 19 residues. V lost 4 bases and J lost 2; bases outside the gene matches: 11. Per the germline V gene, CDR1 is LNHDA and CDR2 is SQIVND (reference sequence). This CDR3 reads CASSTPRGGLAGDTDTQYF. CDR3 nucleotide sequence: TGTGCCAGTAGTACCCCTCGTGGGGGACTAGCGGGAGACACAGATACGCAGTATTTT.

This sequence joins TRBV6-2 or TRBV6-3 and TRBJ1-1; D call uncertain. V gave up 3 bases and J gave up 0 bases, with 14 bases separating them. The germline gives CDR1 MNHEY, CDR2 SVGEGT. The CDR3 runs 16 residues. The CDR3: CASSYGRWRLNTEAFF. DNA of the CDR3: TGTGCCAGCAGTTATGGTCGGTGGCGGTTGAACACTGAAGCTTTCTTT.

J is TRBJ2-3 and V is TRBV7-8, with a weak D call TRBD1 (6 bases). Trimming pared 8 bases from V and 2 bases from J, leaving 14 bases between. Germline V gene sequence: CDR1 SGHVS, CDR2 FQNEAQ. The CDR3 covers 14 residues. In DNA, the CDR3 is TGTGCCAGCCTTCAGGGGCCCTACACAGATACGCAGTATTTT. This encodes CASLQGPYTDTQYF.

The chain combines TRBV5-4 with TRBJ2-7; D possibly corresponds to TRBD2 (7 bases). Germline V gene lookup returns CDR1 SGHNT and CDR2 YYREEE (reference sequence). The CDR3 has 14 amino acids. The V gene lost 0 bases and the J gene lost 7 bases, with 14 bases spanning the gap. CDR3 DNA sequence: TGTGCCAGCAGCTTGGCCGGGGGGCGCCGGGAGCAGTACTTC. Residues: CASSLAGGRREQYF.

The gene calls are TRBV16 and TRBJ2-1; tentative D call: TRBD1 (6 bases). This CDR3 contains 14 residues. V dropped 4 bases and J dropped 6 bases, with 13 bases sitting between them. The germline gives CDR1 KGHSY, CDR2 FQNENV. DNA of the CDR3: TGTGCCAGCAGCCCGACAGGTCCAGGCAATGAGCAGTTCTTC. This gives the protein CASSPTGPGNEQFF.

This clone is a singleton in its sample. The J gene is TRBJ1-2, the V gene TRBV10-3; 8 positions agree with TRBD1. Germline V gene sequence: CDR1 ENHRY, CDR2 SYGVKD. The CDR3 extends over 13 amino acids. The V segment lost 5 bases and the J segment 2 bases; nucleotides outside the gene matches: 1. The chain's CDR3 is CAISRQGNYGYTF. Here the CDR3 DNA reads TGTGCCATCAGTAGACAGGGGAACTATGGCTACACCTTC.

The gene calls are TRBV5-6 and TRBJ1-1; no clear D gene. CDR3 size: 13 residues. The germline V gene has CDR1 SGHDT and CDR2 YYEEEE. V lost 5 bases and J 5 bases, leaving 13 bases between the germline ends. CDR3 sequence reads: CASRRTGGTEAFF. DNA of the CDR3: TGTGCCAGCAGAAGGACCGGTGGGACTGAAGCTTTCTTT.

The chain uses TRBV7-9 and TRBJ2-1, with TRBD1 matching 9 bases. This CDR3 is built from 14 residues. Germline lookup yields CDR1 SEHNR and CDR2 FQNEAQ (reference sequence). V lost 2 bases and J lost 12; bases outside the gene matches: 8. DNA for the CDR3: TGTGCCAGCAGCTTAAACACAGGGGGCGCCGGGCAGTTCTTC. This translates into CASSLNTGGAGQFF.

This chain uses TRBV28 with TRBJ1-1, with D possibly TRBD1 on 5 matching bases. V dropped 1 base and J dropped 8 bases, with 20 bases sitting between them. This CDR3 has 16 amino acids. Germline lookup yields CDR1 MDHEN and CDR2 SYDVKM. CDR3 sequence (DNA): TGTGCCAGCAGTTTATTGTCCGAGGGGTTCAGGACGGAAGCTTTCTTT. Translated, it gives CASSLLSEGFRTEAFF. The variable domain in full, with the rest retrieved from reference TRBV28 and TRBJ1-1, is DVKVTQSSRYLVKRTGEKVFLECVQDMDHENMFWYRQDPGLGLRLIYFSYDVKMKEKGDIPEGYSVSREKKERFSLILESASTNQTSMYLCASSLLSEGFRTEAFFGQGTRLTVV.

The rearrangement links TRBV10-1 to TRBJ2-3; TRBD2 might be the D (7 bases). V lost 9 bases and J 3 bases, leaving 16 bases between the germline ends. This CDR3 spans 14 amino acids. Germline CDR1 reads WNHNN; CDR2 reads SYGVQD (reference sequence). This CDR3 is CARKWKGGTDTQYF. CDR3 nucleotide sequence: TGCGCCAGAAAATGGAAGGGGGGGACAGATACGCAGTATTTT.

The rearrangement uses TRBV6-2 or TRBV6-3 and TRBJ1-5; D gene unclear. V shed 2 bases and J shed 6 bases, with 11 bases lying between them. Germline CDR1 reads MNHEY; CDR2 reads SVGEGT. The CDR3 contains 14 residues. The CDR3: CASSYVSRSQPQHF. CDR3 nucleotides: TGTGCCAGCAGTTACGTTTCGCGTTCTCAGCCCCAGCATTTT.

The V call is TRBV27, the J call TRBJ1-1; 7 nucleotides match TRBD1. Germline lookup yields CDR1 MNHEY and CDR2 SMNVEV (reference sequence). The V segment lost 5 bases and the J segment 5 bases; nucleotides outside the gene matches: 8. The CDR3 covers 14 residues. In DNA form, the CDR3 reads TGTGCCAGCAGTAGCGGACAGGTTGGTACTGAAGCTTTCTTT. Translated, it gives CASSSGQVGTEAFF.

This clone has more than one count but fewer than ten. The gene calls are TRBV13 and TRBJ2-3; 7 bases fit TRBD2. The V segment lost 5 bases and the J segment 1 base; nucleotides outside the gene matches: 3. Per the germline V gene, CDR1 is PRHDT and CDR2 is FYEKMQ (reference sequence). The CDR3 length is 14 residues. The CDR3 reads CASSMSGGTDTQYF. Here the CDR3 DNA reads TGTGCCAGCAGCATGAGCGGGGGCACAGATACGCAGTATTTT.

The gene calls are TRBV27 and TRBJ2-2; D unresolved. The CDR3 has 17 residues. Germline V gives CDR1 MNHEY, CDR2 SMNVEV (reference sequence). Deletions cut 5 bases from V and 5 bases from J, with 21 bases between. This CDR3 reads CASSKAWDSGRTGELFF. The CDR3 bases are TGTGCCAGCAGTAAAGCATGGGATTCGGGTCGAACCGGGGAGCTGTTTTTT.

This chain connects TRBV3-1 (or the pseudogene TRBV3-2) to TRBJ1-3, with D possibly matching TRBD1 (6 bases). V was trimmed by 0 bases and J by 4 bases, leaving 10 bases between them. There are 15 residues in the CDR3. Germline V gene lookup returns CDR1 LGHDT and CDR2 YNNKEL (reference sequence). CDR3 coding DNA: TGTGCCAGCAGCCAAGATCACGGGGGCGGAAACACCATATATTTT. Its protein is CASSQDHGGGNTIYF.

The chain couples TRBV7-9 to TRBJ2-1; 7 bases fit TRBD2. The germline V gene has CDR1 SEHNR and CDR2 FQNEAQ (reference sequence). V trimming: 6 bases; J trimming: 7 bases; junction bases outside the gene matches: 18. The CDR3 sequence is 17 residues long. CDR3 protein: CASRLRDTGLVGNEQFF. CDR3 DNA: TGTGCCAGCAGGCTGAGGGATACTGGACTAGTCGGAAATGAGCAGTTCTTC.

The chain employs TRBV9 and TRBJ2-5, with 12 bases fitting TRBD2. The CDR3 has 16 amino acids. Germline CDR1 is SGDLS and CDR2 is YYNGEE. Trimming cost V 4 bases and J 4 bases; bases outside gene matches: 8. The CDR3 nucleotides are TGTGCCAGCAGCCCAGGGCCTAGCGGGGGGGTAGAGACCCAGTACTTC. This sequence encodes CASSPGPSGGVETQYF.

The chain employs TRBV12-3 or TRBV12-4 and TRBJ1-2; D not certain. This CDR3 contains 13 residues. V was clipped by 4 bases and J by 5 bases, with 11 bases between them. CDR3 DNA: TGTGCCAGCAGTTGGCCGGGTCTGTATGGCTACACCTTC. It yields the protein CASSWPGLYGYTF.

This clone was seen a handful of times. The chain has TRBV10-1 and TRBJ2-5; D might be TRBD1 (5 bases). The germline gives CDR1 WNHNN, CDR2 SYGVQD (reference sequence). This CDR3 has 15 residues. V shed 3 bases and J shed 5 bases, with 16 bases lying between them. In DNA, the CDR3 is TGCGCCAGCAGTGAAGGACACAGAGTGGGGGAGACCCAGTACTTC. This gives the protein CASSEGHRVGETQYF.

This clone was found a few times. The chain employs TRBV7-6 and TRBJ1-1; unclear D gene. Trimming left V 5 bases short and J 0 bases short, with 16 bases between. CDR1 SGHVS and CDR2 FNYEAQ come from the germline V gene. The CDR3 spans 16 residues. CDR3 protein: CASSLTSGGMNTEAFF. The CDR3 DNA is TGTGCCAGCAGCCTCACGTCTGGAGGGATGAACACTGAAGCTTTCTTT.

In this sample, this clone turned up once. The chain has TRBV3-1 (or the pseudogene TRBV3-2) and TRBJ2-7; D is unclear. Trimming took off 3 bases at V and 7 bases at J, with 16 bases between the two ends. Per the germline V gene, CDR1 is LGHDT and CDR2 is YNNKEL (reference sequence). The CDR3 extends over 14 amino acids. This CDR3 reads CASSQTGPLGEQYF. The DNA for the CDR3 is TGTGCCAGCAGCCAGACGGGCCCCCTAGGGGAGCAGTACTTC.

J is TRBJ1-5 and V is TRBV7-2; possibly TRBD1 for D (5 bases). There are 15 residues in the CDR3. V lost 2 bases to trimming and J lost 3 bases, with 11 bases between them. Germline V gene data show CDR1 as SGHTA and CDR2 as FQGNSA. The CDR3 nucleotides read TGTGCCAGCAGCTTAACTGCGACAGACAATCAGCCCCAGCATTTT. As protein: CASSLTATDNQPQHF.

The chain joins TRBV7-9 to TRBJ1-6; D uncertain. The CDR3 covers 15 residues. V lost 5 bases to trimming and J lost 6 bases, with 14 bases between them. Germline CDR1 SEHNR, CDR2 FQNEAQ (reference sequence). The CDR3 region has the DNA TGTGCCAGCAGCCTTACCGGGGTACCTAATTCACCCCTCCACTTT. This sequence encodes CASSLTGVPNSPLHF.

The V call is TRBV5-1, the J call TRBJ1-1; the match to TRBD1 covers 8 bases. Germline lookup yields CDR1 SGHRS and CDR2 YFSETQ. The CDR3 has 17 residues. J lost 0 bases, V lost 1 base, and 8 bases had no gene match. CDR3 nucleotides: TGCGCCAGCAGCTTGATACAGGGGGGGATGATGAACACTGAAGCTTTCTTT. This codes for CASSLIQGGMMNTEAFF.

The V and J genes are TRBV11-3 and TRBJ2-7; D possibly corresponds to TRBD2 (5 bases). Germline V gene data show CDR1 as SGHNT and CDR2 as YENEEA. V gave up 2 bases and J gave up 6 bases, with 11 bases separating them. The CDR3 has 13 amino acids. The CDR3 region is CASSLRIGGEQYF. The CDR3 coding sequence is TGTGCCAGCAGCTTAAGAATAGGAGGCGAGCAGTACTTC.